The clone carrying this T cell receptor beta chain was seen repeatedly, ten times or more. As yet, its antigen is unknown. This CDR3 comprises 16 residues. From germline, CDR1 is SGHAT and CDR2 FQNNGV. V was clipped by 5 bases and J by 3 bases, with 14 bases between them. The data belong to a study of Graves' ophthalmopathy and Graves' hyperthyroidism. Study-level points and caveats: Blood samples also showed most expanded thyroid clonotypes exceeding 0.001 frequency. The model forecast ophthalmopathy progression, reaching roughly 70% sensitivity and 72% to 80% specificity.

Researchers took RNA transcripts and amplified TCR beta CDR3 regions from them. RT-PCR with HTBI primers came first, then second-round multiplex PCR. A single record per CDR3 protein comes from TCRdb applying MiXCR to the multiplex PCR reads. The top ten clones hold roughly 1.5% of a sample with around 400,000 distinct CDR3 sequences, approximately 16% of them seen once. It was on clinical symptoms, serum thyroxine, TRAb, thyroid ultrasound and orbital computed tomography that diagnosis relied. Around 10 ml of fresh blood yielded the PBMCs by density gradient. Source material: peripheral blood. The source is a woman younger than 30 with Graves' ophthalmopathy. The rearrangement joins TRBV11-2 to TRBJ1-6; a weak D match, TRBD1 (5 bases). DNA of the CDR3: TGTGCCAGCAGCCCAGCGGGACGAGGCTATAATTCACCCCTCCACTTT. Its translation is CASSPAGRGYNSPLHF.